This paragraph reports one T cell receptor beta chain. This sample is part of a study of cytomegalovirus exposure and HLA in healthy donors. The CDR3 is 19 residues long. CDR1 is SGHKS and CDR2 is YYEKEE in the germline V gene (reference sequence). Trimming took 0 bases from V and 5 from J; bases not matched to a gene: 15. The PCR made use of 60 Vbeta and 13 Jbeta primers. TCRdb's table, derived via immunoSEQ multiplex PCR, lists solely in-frame clones and lacks some. The sample holds roughly 130,000 clones, 74% seen once. V gene TRBV5-5 combines with J gene TRBJ2-3; 10 positions match TRBD2. The clonotype comes from a woman between 45 and 60 years old in good health and CMV-seropositive. Specimen: PBMCs. CDR3 coding DNA: TGTGCCAGCAGCTTGGCAGCGGGGGGGCCGGGGTCTGGAGTAGATACGCAGTATTTT. This sequence encodes CASSLAAGGPGSGVDTQYF.